The 8 T cell receptor beta chains given below trace back to one sample, sequenced in a study of siplizumab effects on memory and regulatory T cells. Clones were read by immunoSEQ multiplex PCR, and TCRdb kept only the in-frame ones, dropping some. Here the sample spans roughly 120,000 clones, approximately 94% being singletons. Sequencing was performed on non-Treg CD4+ T cells sorted from blood. Receptor source: a human donor in good health.

With respect to this clone: Other nucleotide sequences from this sample produce the same CDR3. V and J are TRBV5-1 and TRBJ2-1, with TRBD1 matching 7 bases. The V gene end was trimmed by 5 bases and the J gene end by 1 base; junction bases not matched to a gene: 3. This CDR3 comprises 14 residues. Germline assignment: CDR1 SGHRS and CDR2 YFSETQ. The CDR3 protein is CASSPGQSYNEQFF. The CDR3 nucleotides are TGCGCCAGCAGTCCGGGACAGTCCTACAATGAGCAGTTCTTC.

This clone was seen once. The V and J genes are TRBV7-9 and TRBJ2-3, with TRBD2 matching over 13 bases. The CDR3 covers 18 residues. Germline V gene lookup returns CDR1 SEHNR and CDR2 FQNEAQ (reference sequence). V trimming: 6 bases; J trimming: 0 bases; junction bases outside the gene matches: 9. CDR3 protein: CASRPGLAGPPSTDTQYF. CDR3 bases: TGTGCCAGCAGACCGGGACTAGCGGGGCCCCCTAGCACAGATACGCAGTATTTT.

V gene TRBV2 combines with J gene TRBJ2-2; maybe TRBD2 (6 bases). V was shortened by 6 bases and J by 9 bases, with 8 bases between the two germline ends. The CDR3 totals 11 residues. Germline CDR1 reads SNHLY; CDR2 reads FYNNEI. The CDR3 loop reads CASRGLRELFF. CDR3 bases: TGTGCCAGCAGAGGACTAAGGGAGCTGTTTTTT.

CDR3 sequence (DNA): TGTGCCAGCAGCTTGAACACGAGAAGCTCCTACGAGCAGTACTTC. This encodes CASSLNTRSSYEQYF. J is TRBJ2-7 and V is TRBV5-6; D call uncertain. Germline V gene lookup returns CDR1 SGHDT and CDR2 YYEEEE. The CDR3 is made up of 15 amino acids. V lost 1 base to trimming and J lost 0 bases, with 11 bases between them.

This chain joins TRBV15 and TRBJ2-1; D possibly uses TRBD1 or TRBD2 (5 bases each). This CDR3 has 15 amino acids. Germline assignment: CDR1 LNHNV and CDR2 YYDKDF (reference sequence). Trimming removed 1 base from V and 0 bases from J, with 7 bases in between. CDR3 bases: TGTGCCACCAGCAGAGGGGGGAGCTCCTACAATGAGCAGTTCTTC. Translation: CATSRGGSSYNEQFF.

The V call is TRBV19, the J call TRBJ2-1; D not certain. V was cut by 2 bases and J by 0 bases, with 8 bases left in between. The CDR3 length is 15 residues. Germline CDR1 reads LNHDA; CDR2 reads SQIVND (reference sequence). The CDR3 loop reads CASSISTLSYNEQFF. DNA for the CDR3: TGTGCCAGTAGTATATCTACACTCTCCTACAATGAGCAGTTCTTC. Combining the CDR3 with reference TRBV19 and TRBJ2-1 gives the whole variable domain DGGITQSPKYLFRKEGQNVTLSCEQNLNHDAMYWYRQDPGQGLRLIYYSQIVNDFQKGDIAEGYSVSREKKESFPLTVTSAQKNPTAFYLCASSISTLSYNEQFFGPGTRLTVL.

The chain carries TRBV29-1 and TRBJ1-1, with 7 bases that match TRBD1. Germline CDR1 SQVTM, CDR2 ANQGSEA. The CDR3 length is 13 residues. Germline trimming cut 7 bases from V and 5 bases from J; bases unmatched to any gene: 10. CDR3 amino acids: CSGSTGVGTEAFF. The CDR3 coding sequence is TGCAGCGGGTCTACAGGGGTTGGGACTGAAGCTTTCTTT.

The chain links TRBV5-1 to TRBJ2-7, with D perhaps TRBD2 (5 bases). The V gene lost 4 bases and the J gene lost 2 bases, with 10 bases spanning the gap. This CDR3 region has 13 residues. Looked up from germline, CDR1 is SGHRS and CDR2 is YFSETQ. The CDR3 bases are TGCGCCAGCAGCCCCGGGGTACCCTACGAGCAGTACTTC. Translated: CASSPGVPYEQYF.